These 14 T cell receptor beta chains came from one sample sequenced in a study of blood T cell repertoires in COVID-19. Profiled with immunoSEQ multiplex PCR; TCRdb holds only in-frame clones, not every one. The table records some 57,000 clones, 75% to 95% of them present only once. The sequenced sample was peripheral blood. These TCRs come from a man in his forties or fifties with active COVID-19.

The chain links TRBV6-1 to TRBJ1-5; 8 bases are a match to TRBD1. The CDR3 runs to 15 residues. J lost 5 bases, V lost 0 bases, and 3 bases had no gene match. Germline CDR1 is MNHNS and CDR2 is SASEGT. The CDR3 DNA reads TGTGCCAGCAGTGAAGCTGGACAGGGCCATCAGCCCCAGCATTTT. Protein: CASSEAGQGHQPQHF.

The chain has TRBV27 and TRBJ2-5; TRBD2 matches 7 bases. The CDR3 sequence is 14 residues long. With 8 bases clipped from V and 4 bases from J, the junction kept 10 bases outside the gene matches. Germline values: CDR1 MNHEY, CDR2 SMNVEV (reference sequence). The CDR3 reads CASRDLGGGETQYF. CDR3 DNA sequence: TGTGCCAGCCGCGACCTGGGGGGGGGAGAGACCCAGTACTTC.

A word on this clone: The junction departs from germline at one end; a sequencing error may be responsible. The sample holds other DNA sequences that translate to the same CDR3. The V gene is TRBV30, the J gene TRBJ1-6; 9 positions agree with TRBD1. CDR3 length: 18 amino acids. Germline values: CDR1 GTSNPN, CDR2 SVGIG (reference sequence). The CDR3 sequence: CAWIPGQGNRGYNSPLHF. Here the CDR3 DNA reads TGCGCCTGGATTCCGGGACAGGGAAATCGTGGCTATAATTCACCCCTCCACTTT.

The chain links TRBV7-2 to TRBJ1-2; TRBD1 matches 10 bases. The CDR3 runs 16 residues. Germline trimming cut 3 bases from V and 6 bases from J; bases unmatched to any gene: 10. Germline V gene lookup returns CDR1 SGHTA and CDR2 FQGNSA. The CDR3 is CASSFGTGEFEDGYTF. For the CDR3, the DNA is TGTGCCAGCAGCTTTGGGACAGGGGAGTTTGAGGATGGCTACACCTTC.

This chain links TRBV12-5 with TRBJ2-1, with a weak D call TRBD1 (5 bases). The CDR3 loop spans 14 amino acids. The germline V gene encodes CDR1 LGHNT and CDR2 FRNRAP. V lost 1 base and J 5 bases, leaving 9 bases between the germline ends. Here the CDR3 reads CASGLGQHDNEQFF. DNA of the CDR3: TGTGCTAGTGGTTTGGGACAGCACGACAATGAGCAGTTCTTC.

The V and J genes are TRBV5-4 and TRBJ1-2, with D perhaps TRBD1 (6 bases). The CDR3 length is 14 residues. V gave up 4 bases and J gave up 4 bases, with 14 bases separating them. Germline CDR1 reads SGHNT; CDR2 reads YYREEE (reference sequence). In DNA form, the CDR3 reads TGTGCCAGCAGCAGCAAAGACAGGCCCTATGGCTACACCTTC. Amino acids: CASSSKDRPYGYTF.

The chain uses TRBV19 and TRBJ2-7; TRBD1 aligns across 11 bases. J was trimmed by 2 bases and V by 11 bases; bases with no gene match: 2. This CDR3 region has 12 residues. Germline V CDR1 and CDR2: LNHDA, SQIVND (reference sequence). The CDR3 DNA is TGTGCCGGGACAGGGGGGCCCTACGAGCAGTACTTC. It is translated as CAGTGGPYEQYF.

The CDR3 protein is CASSSGLAGVIPYEQYF. Written as DNA, the CDR3 is TGTGCCAGCAGCTCCGGACTAGCGGGAGTGATACCCTACGAGCAGTACTTC. This chain uses TRBV5-5 with TRBJ2-7, with 13 bases aligning to TRBD2. Per the germline V gene, CDR1 is SGHKS and CDR2 is YYEKEE (reference sequence). V trimming: 3 bases; J trimming: 2 bases; junction bases outside the gene matches: 8. This CDR3 comprises 17 residues.

J is TRBJ1-1 and V is TRBV7-6, with D hard to call. The CDR3 is 13 amino acids. The V gene's germline CDR1 is SGHVS and CDR2 FNYEAQ. V was cut by 4 bases and J by 1 base, with 7 bases left in between. In nucleotides, the CDR3 is TGTGCCAGCAGCTACAGTAGGAACACTGAAGCTTTCTTT. Its translation is CASSYSRNTEAFF.

This chain links TRBV20-1 with TRBJ1-5, with 10 bases lining up with TRBD1. The germline V gene encodes CDR1 DFQATT and CDR2 SNEGSKA (reference sequence). Losses at the gene ends were 3 bases for V and 5 bases for J; bases not matched to a gene: 10. CDR3 length: 16 residues. The CDR3 DNA is TGCAGTGCTAGTCGGTCGACAGGGGGCTTGCATCAGCCCCAGCATTTT. Its translation is CSASRSTGGLHQPQHF.

This chain uses TRBV5-4 with TRBJ1-1; D unresolved. This CDR3 has 12 amino acids. CDR1 and CDR2 (germline): SGHNT, YYREEE (reference sequence). The V end lost 4 bases, the J end lost 2 bases, and 6 bases lay between the germline ends. This CDR3 reads CASSGPNTEAFF. The CDR3 DNA reads TGTGCCAGCAGCGGCCCCAACACTGAAGCTTTCTTT.

The V call is TRBV16, the J call TRBJ1-1; D unresolved. The CDR3 contains 14 residues. Trimming stripped 5 bases from V and 2 bases from J, with 12 bases between. Germline loops: CDR1 KGHSY, CDR2 FQNENV. In DNA, the CDR3 is TGTGCCAGCAGCTCTACTAGCGTAAACACTGAAGCTTTCTTT. Its translation: CASSSTSVNTEAFF.

This clone was detected once. CDR3 DNA: TGTGCCAGCAGCTTGGGCCAGCTAAAGAACACTGAAGCTTTCTTT. Its protein product is CASSLGQLKNTEAFF. The J gene is TRBJ1-1, the V gene TRBV7-9; D uncertain. With 3 bases removed from V and 1 base from J, the gap between germline ends came to 12 bases. Germline CDR1 is SEHNR and CDR2 is FQNEAQ (reference sequence). This CDR3 is 15 amino acids long.

This clone occurred once. The V gene is TRBV19, the J gene TRBJ1-2, with a weak D call TRBD1 (5 bases). The V gene's germline CDR1 is LNHDA and CDR2 SQIVND (reference sequence). The CDR3 runs 10 residues. V lost 9 bases and J 8 bases, leaving 10 bases between the germline ends. Here the CDR3 DNA reads TGTGCCAGGACAGTCCTAGGCTACACCTTC. Translating it yields CARTVLGYTF.